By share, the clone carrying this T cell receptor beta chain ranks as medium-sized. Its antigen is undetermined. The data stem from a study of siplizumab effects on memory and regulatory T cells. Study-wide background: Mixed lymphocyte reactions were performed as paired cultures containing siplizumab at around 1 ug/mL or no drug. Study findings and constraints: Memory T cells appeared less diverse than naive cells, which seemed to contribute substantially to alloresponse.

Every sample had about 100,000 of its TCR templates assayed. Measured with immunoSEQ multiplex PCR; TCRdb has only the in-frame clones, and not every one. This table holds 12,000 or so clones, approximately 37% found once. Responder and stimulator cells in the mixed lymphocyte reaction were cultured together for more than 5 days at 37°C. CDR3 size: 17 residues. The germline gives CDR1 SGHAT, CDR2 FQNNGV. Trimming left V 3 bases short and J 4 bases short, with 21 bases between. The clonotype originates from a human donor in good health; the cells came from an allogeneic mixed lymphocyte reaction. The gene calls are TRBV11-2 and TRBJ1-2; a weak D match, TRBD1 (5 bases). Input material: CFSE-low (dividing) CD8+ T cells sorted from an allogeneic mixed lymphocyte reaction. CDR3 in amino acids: CASSFLPDSGGPYGYTF. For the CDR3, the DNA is TGTGCCAGCAGCTTTCTCCCCGACAGTGGGGGTCCCTATGGCTACACCTTC.